This T cell receptor beta chain was recovered during a study of T cell repertoires in cytomegalovirus infection. In regard to this clonotype: What it binds is not known.

TCRdb reprocessed the reads via MiXCR and lists one record per CDR3 protein. Of approximately 770,000 distinct CDR3 sequences in the sample, about 28% were seen once. The CDR3 has 13 amino acids. Germline V CDR1 and CDR2: SQVTM, ANQGSEA. V was pared by 6 bases and J by 3 bases, with 3 bases of the junction left unmatched. This sample comprised cultured CD8+ T cells from PBMCs, obtained from culture after CMV antigen stimulation. The sequence derives from a human donor in good health (CMV status not recorded). Some clones in this sample may be carry-over from other donors' samples. V and J are TRBV29-1 and TRBJ1-5; 9 bases map to TRBD1. The DNA of the CDR3 is TGCAGCGTGGTACAGGGGGCCAATCAGCCCCAGCATTTT. Protein sequence: CSVVQGANQPQHF.